This T cell receptor beta chain was recovered during a study of T cell repertoires in cytomegalovirus infection (dated by TCRdb to 2018 to 2020). Regarding the complete study: Alongside well-studied HLA-B-restricted epitopes, the peptide stimulations were aimed at recently identified HLA-C-restricted CMV epitopes, whose presentation resists viral immunomodulation. The HLA type of each donor mattered for the analysis, because public TCR beta signatures pointed to carriage of CMV infection along with the matching HLA type.

The germline V gene specifies SGHTA as CDR1 and FQGTGA as CDR2. V is cut by 5 bases and J by 7 bases, and the space between the germline ends is 17 bases. Including cysteine and phenylalanine, the CDR3 has 15 amino acids. Only the CDR3 region is kept as DNA, spanning 45 bases read in frame from base 1. This specimen's treatment or condition label, per the study, means: in vitro stimulation with specific CMV peptide epitopes to enrich CMV-specific T cells. Concerning this clonotype: What this receptor recognizes is not known. With a much larger clone just one base away, this may be a read error.

Data came from an Illumina HiSeq 1500. Using fastp trimming at Q25 and MiXCR clonotype assembly, TCRdb reanalyzed the public sequencing data and kept in-frame beta chains. Merged by CDR3 protein, the rows form single entries marked with the most common genes and DNA. This sample gives hundreds of thousands of distinct CDR3 sequences in total; 25% to 35% of them show up just once. In total, the top ten clones hold 20% of the sample. Beyond this particular receptor, the publication reports: The ex vivo response was dominated by HLA-C-restricted CMV-specific TCR beta clonotypes, which also provided the single most frequent clonotype in two of eight donors. In both this cohort and an independent cohort of under 450 donors, the cumulative frequency of public TCR beta family members distinguished carriers of CMV infection plus the relevant HLA type.

The source was cultured PBMCs, collected from culture after CMV antigen stimulation. This chain joins TRBV7-3 to TRBJ2-2; 6 matching bases give a weak D call of TRBD2. This sequence was found in a human donor in good health (CMV status not recorded). Some clones in this sample may be carry-over from other donors' samples. The DNA sequence is TGTGCCAGCAGCATGAATCGGGGGACCCACGGGGAGCTGTTTTTT. This gives the protein CASSMNRGTHGELFF.